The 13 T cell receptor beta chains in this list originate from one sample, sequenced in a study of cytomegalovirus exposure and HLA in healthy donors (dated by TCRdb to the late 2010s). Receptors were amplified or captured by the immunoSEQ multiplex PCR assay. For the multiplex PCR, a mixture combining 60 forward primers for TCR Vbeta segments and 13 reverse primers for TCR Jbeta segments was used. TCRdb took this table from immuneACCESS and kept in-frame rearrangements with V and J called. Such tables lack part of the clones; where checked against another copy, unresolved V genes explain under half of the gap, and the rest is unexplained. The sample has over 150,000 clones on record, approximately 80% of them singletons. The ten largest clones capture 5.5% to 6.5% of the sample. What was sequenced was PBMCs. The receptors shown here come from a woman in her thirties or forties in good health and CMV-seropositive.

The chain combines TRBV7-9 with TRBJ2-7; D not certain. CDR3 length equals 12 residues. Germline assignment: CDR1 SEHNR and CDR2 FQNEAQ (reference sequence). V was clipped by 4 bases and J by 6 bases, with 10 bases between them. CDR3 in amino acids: CASSYFDSEQYF. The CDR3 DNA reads TGTGCCAGCAGCTACTTCGACTCCGAGCAGTACTTC.

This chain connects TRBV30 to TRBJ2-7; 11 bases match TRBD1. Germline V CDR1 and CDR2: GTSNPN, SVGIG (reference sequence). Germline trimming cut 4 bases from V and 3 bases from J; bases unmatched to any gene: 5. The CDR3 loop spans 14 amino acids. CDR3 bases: TGTGCCTGGACCGGACAGGGGGCCCTCTACGAGCAGTACTTC. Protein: CAWTGQGALYEQYF.

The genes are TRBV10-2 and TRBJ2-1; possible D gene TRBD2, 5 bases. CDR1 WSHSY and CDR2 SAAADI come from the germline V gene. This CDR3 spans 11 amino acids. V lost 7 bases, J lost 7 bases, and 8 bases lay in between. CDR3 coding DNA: TGCGCCAGCATTGGGAGAAATGAGCAGTTCTTC. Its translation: CASIGRNEQFF.

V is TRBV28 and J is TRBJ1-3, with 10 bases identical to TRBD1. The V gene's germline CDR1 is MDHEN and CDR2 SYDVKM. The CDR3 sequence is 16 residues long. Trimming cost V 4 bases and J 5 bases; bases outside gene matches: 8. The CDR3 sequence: CASSSTGGSSRNTIYF. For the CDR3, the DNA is TGTGCCAGCAGTTCGACAGGGGGCTCCAGTAGAAACACCATATATTTT.

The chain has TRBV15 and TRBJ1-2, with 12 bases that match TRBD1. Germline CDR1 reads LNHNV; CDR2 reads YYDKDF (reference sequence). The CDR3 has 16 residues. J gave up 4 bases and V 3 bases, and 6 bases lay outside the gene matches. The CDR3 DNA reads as TGTGCCACCAGCAGGGAAGGGACAGGGGGCGGCTATGGCTACACCTTC. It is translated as CATSREGTGGGYGYTF.

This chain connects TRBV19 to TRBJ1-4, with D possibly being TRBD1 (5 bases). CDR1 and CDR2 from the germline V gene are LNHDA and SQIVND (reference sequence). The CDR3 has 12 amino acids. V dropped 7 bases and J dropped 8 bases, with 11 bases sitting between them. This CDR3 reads CASNKGREKLFF. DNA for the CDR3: TGTGCCAGTAATAAGGGGAGGGAAAAACTGTTTTTT.

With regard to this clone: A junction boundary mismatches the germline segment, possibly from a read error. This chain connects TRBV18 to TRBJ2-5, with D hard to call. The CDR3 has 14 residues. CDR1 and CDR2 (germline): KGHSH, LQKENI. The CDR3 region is CASSPEANQETQYF. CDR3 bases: TGTGCCAGCTCACCTGAGGCCAACCAGGAGACCCAGTACTTC.

The CDR3 loop is CASSTKQQKNTEAFF. Here the CDR3 DNA reads TGTGCCAGCAGCACGAAACAGCAGAAGAACACTGAAGCTTTCTTT. J is TRBJ1-1 and V is TRBV7-8; unclear D gene. Trimming took 5 bases from V and 1 from J, leaving 14 bases between them. This CDR3 spans 15 amino acids. Germline assignment: CDR1 SGHVS and CDR2 FQNEAQ. Combining the CDR3 with reference TRBV7-8 and TRBJ1-1 gives the whole variable domain GAGVSQSPRYKVAKRGQDVALRCDPISGHVSLFWYQQALGQGPEFLTYFQNEAQLDKSGLPSDRFFAERPEGSVSTLKIQRTQQEDSAVYLCASSTKQQKNTEAFFGQGTRLTVV.

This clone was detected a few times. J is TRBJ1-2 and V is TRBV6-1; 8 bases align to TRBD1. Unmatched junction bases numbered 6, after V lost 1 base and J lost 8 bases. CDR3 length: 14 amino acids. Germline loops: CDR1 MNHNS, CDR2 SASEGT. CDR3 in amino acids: CASSEVGRGLGYTF. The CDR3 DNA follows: TGTGCCAGCAGTGAAGTGGGCAGGGGGCTGGGCTACACCTTC.

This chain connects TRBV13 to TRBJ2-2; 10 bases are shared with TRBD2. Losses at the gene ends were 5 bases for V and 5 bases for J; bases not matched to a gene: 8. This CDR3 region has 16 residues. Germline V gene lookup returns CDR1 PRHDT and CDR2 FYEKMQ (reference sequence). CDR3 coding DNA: TGTGCCAGCAGCGGGCTAGCGGGAGAGGAGACCGGGGAGCTGTTTTTT. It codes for CASSGLAGEETGELFF.

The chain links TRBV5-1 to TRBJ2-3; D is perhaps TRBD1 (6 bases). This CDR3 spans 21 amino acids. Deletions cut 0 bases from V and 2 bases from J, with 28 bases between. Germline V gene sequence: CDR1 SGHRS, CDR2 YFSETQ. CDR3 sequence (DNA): TGCGCCAGCAGCTTGGAACGTTTTGGATACTCGGACAGAGCTAACACAGATACGCAGTATTTT. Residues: CASSLERFGYSDRANTDTQYF.

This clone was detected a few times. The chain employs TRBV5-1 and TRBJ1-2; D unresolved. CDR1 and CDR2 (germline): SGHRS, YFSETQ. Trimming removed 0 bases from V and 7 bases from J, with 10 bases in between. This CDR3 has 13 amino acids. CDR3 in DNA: TGCGCCAGCAGCTTGGATGCGGGGTTTGGCTACACCTTC. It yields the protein CASSLDAGFGYTF.

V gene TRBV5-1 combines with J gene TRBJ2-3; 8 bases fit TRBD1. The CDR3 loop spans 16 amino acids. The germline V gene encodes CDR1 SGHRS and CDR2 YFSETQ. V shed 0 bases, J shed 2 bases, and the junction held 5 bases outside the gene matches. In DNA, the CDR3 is TGCGCCAGCAGCTTGGAAGGACAGGGAAACACAGATACGCAGTATTTT. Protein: CASSLEGQGNTDTQYF.